This TCR beta chain appears in the sequencing data of a study of blood T cell repertoires in COVID-19. Study context: T cells, B-cell-depleted T cells, or PBMCs supplied cDNA or gDNA.

This clone was found once. Original analysis: By means of reference gene primer amplification, nucleated cell counts were estimated. Libraries were prepared by immunoSEQ multiplex PCR; TCRdb keeps only in-frame clonotypes and omits some of them. Clone size and the V and J calls come from that table; the DNA yielded D and trimming. Of approximately 25,000 clones listed, around 70% were seen once; the top ten hold 43%. From germline, CDR1 is SGHVS and CDR2 FNYEAQ. With 1 base removed from V and 4 bases from J, the gap between germline ends came to 11 bases. The length of the CDR3 is 14 residues. The rearrangement links TRBV7-6 to TRBJ2-7; D possibly corresponds to TRBD2 (6 bases). The source is a woman of 80 years or more with acute or convalescent COVID-19. Specimen: peripheral blood. For the CDR3, the DNA is TGTGCCAGCAGCTTAGAGAGTGGGGGGTACGAGCAGTACTTC. Amino acids: CASSLESGGYEQYF.